This T cell receptor (beta chain) is from a study of T cell responses to AZD1222 COVID-19 vaccine (dated by TCRdb to about 2021). Background for the entire study: TCR sequencing was performed for 233 trial participants, of whom roughly 200 were given two doses of AZD1222 and around 25 were given two doses of MenACWY control vaccine. Enrollment into the trials was organized by age into subgroups of 18-55, 56-69 and 70-plus years, and those subgroups contained roughly 150, 30 and 60 TCR-sequenced participants, respectively. Study-wide conclusions, independent of this receptor: Conclusions about previously exposed vaccinees are limited because only five or six AZD1222 recipients were SARS-CoV-2 seropositive at baseline. Because no day 14 peak-response samples were available, repertoires were characterized only after the peak T cell response. Participants were mostly white British and included more females than males, and it was suggested by the authors that clonal diversity may have been underestimated. After two AZD1222 doses, spike-specific TCR breadth and depth were significantly higher than at day 0 and than in MenACWY recipients. Epitopes outside the regions mutated in the B.1.351 and B.1.1.7 variants were reportedly recognized by nearly half of the unique spike-specific TCRs. In the small 56-69-year group, the increase in depth fell short of significance, most likely because of low power. Vaccine-associated CD4 TCRs spanned the whole spike protein, with dominant responses in regions 160-218 and 743-854.

Taken from cysteine to phenylalanine, the CDR3 has 13 residues. This entry keeps only the CDR3 DNA: 39 bases, framed from base 1. CDR1 and CDR2, per the germline V gene (reference sequence), are SEHNR and FQNEAQ. A distance of 12 bases separates the germline ends of V and J, which lose 7 bases and 3 bases respectively. The CDR3 regions of human TCRbeta chains were analyzed by immunosequencing. The published analysis was carried out like this. TCRs in the repertoires were compared against a reference library of SARS-CoV-2-specific TCRs that had been generated with the MIRA antigen-specificity platform. Breadth was defined as the fraction of unique TCRs that were SARS-CoV-2-associated, and depth was defined as the fraction of total T cells that were SARS-CoV-2-associated. Using the MIRA data, each spike-specific TCR was mapped to the spike region that the TCR reacts to and placed in a CD4 or CD8 class. Log10-transformed breadth and depth values were compared by one-way ANOVA with Sidak's multiple comparisons tests. In its TCRdb copy, this immuneACCESS table keeps in-frame sequences only and misses some clones. Where compared with another copy, unresolved V genes explain less than half of these, and the others have no known cause. V and J calls and clone size are copied from that table; D and trimming were computed from the DNA. Recorded for this sample are approximately 130,000 clones; approximately 90% of them occurred a single time. The leading ten clones occupy roughly 8.9% of the sample.

About this clone: The antigen it binds to is not known. The sample holds no much larger clone one base away, and base qualities are not on file.

This sample's time point label indicates: about 28 days (+/-7) after the second vaccine dose. AZD1222 recipients with second doses at about 4 weeks or about 12 weeks were pooled, because spike-specific TCR depth and breadth did not differ between schedules. Samples from vaccinated people were obtained from the UK trials COV001 and COV002, which included a single-blind randomized controlled phase 2/3 trial of AZD1222 (ChAdOx1 nCoV-19) in healthy adults. Trial participant PBMC samples were collected at day 0 and day 28 after the second dose for TCRbeta chain sequencing. Recombination joined TRBV7-9 with TRBJ1-1; possibly the D gene is TRBD1, per 6 matching bases. The receptor's source is an adult who received the AZD1222 COVID-19 vaccine. The sequenced sample was peripheral blood, obtained 28 days after the second AZD1222 dose. The CDR3 region has the sequence CASKTGLDTEAFF. The base sequence is TGTGCCAGCAAAACAGGGCTAGACACTGAAGCTTTCTTT. Full variable domain (CDR3 extended with the reference TRBV7-9 and TRBJ1-1 proteins): DTGVSQNPRHKITKRGQNVTFRCDPISEHNRLYWYRQTLGQGPEFLTYFQNEAQLEKSRLLSDRFSAERPKGSFSTLEIQRTEQGDSAMYLCASKTGLDTEAFFGQGTRLTVV.